The 32 T cell receptor beta chains below all came from one sample that was sequenced in a study of radiotherapy plus CTLA-4 blockade in lung cancer. Some clones are missing from TCRdb's copy, which holds only in-frame ones; the method was immunoSEQ multiplex PCR. The profile shows 100,000 or so clones, over 80% of them singletons. Sequenced here: peripheral blood, sampled from a patient treated with radiotherapy plus ipilimumab. Source of these receptors: a human donor with non-small cell lung cancer that progressed on radiotherapy plus ipilimumab.

The chain is built from TRBV2 and TRBJ2-7; 9 bases fit TRBD2. The CDR3 covers 12 residues. V gave up 9 bases and J gave up 10 bases; unmatched junction bases: 10. The germline gives CDR1 SNHLY, CDR2 FYNNEI. The CDR3 loop is CASTLAGRPQYF. In DNA form, the CDR3 reads TGTGCCAGTACTCTAGCGGGGAGGCCACAGTACTTC.

CDR3 loop: CASSQGQWDYGYTF. The CDR3 DNA sequence: TGCGCCAGCAGCCAAGGGCAGTGGGACTATGGCTACACCTTC. The J gene is TRBJ1-2, the V gene TRBV4-3; D remains ambiguous. Looked up from germline, CDR1 is LGHNA and CDR2 is YSLEER. CDR3 size: 14 residues. V lost 1 base to trimming and J lost 3 bases, with 9 bases between them.

This clone is a singleton in its sample. The chain is built from TRBV4-2 and TRBJ2-2, with D unclear. Germline V gives CDR1 LGHNA, CDR2 YNFKEQ. V was clipped by 0 bases and J by 4 bases, with 3 bases between them. This CDR3 contains 13 residues. CDR3 nucleotide sequence: TGTGCCAGCAGCCAAGAGCCCACCGGGGAGCTGTTTTTT. Protein sequence: CASSQEPTGELFF.

CDR3 region: CASSSIPQGSYEQYF. CDR3 sequence (DNA): TGTGCCAGCAGCTCGATCCCACAGGGCTCCTACGAGCAGTACTTC. The rearrangement links TRBV11-1 to TRBJ2-7; TRBD1 might be the D (6 bases). The CDR3 contains 15 residues. Trimming took 4 bases from V and 0 from J, leaving 13 bases between them. Germline loops: CDR1 SGHAT, CDR2 FQDESV (reference sequence).

This clone occurred once. The chain links TRBV30 to TRBJ2-5; D remains ambiguous. The V end lost 0 bases, the J end lost 7 bases, and 12 bases lay between the germline ends. CDR1 is GTSNPN and CDR2 is SVGIG in the germline V gene (reference sequence). The CDR3 is 13 residues long. As DNA, the CDR3 is TGTGCCTGGAGTGTATCCCCTTCGGGGACCCAGTACTTC. The encoded protein is CAWSVSPSGTQYF.

CDR3 sequence reads: CASISGGGVEAFF. CDR3 DNA sequence: TGTGCCAGCATCTCGGGGGGAGGAGTTGAAGCTTTCTTT. This chain uses TRBV7-9 with TRBJ1-1; D is perhaps TRBD1 (5 bases). The V and J ends lost 7 bases and 7 bases respectively, with 16 bases between them. This CDR3 has 13 residues. In germline, CDR1 is SEHNR, CDR2 FQNEAQ (reference sequence).

This clone was seen more than once but under ten times. The V call is TRBV27, the J call TRBJ2-1, with 8 bases aligning to TRBD2. Germline V gene sequence: CDR1 MNHEY, CDR2 SMNVEV (reference sequence). V lost 5 bases to trimming and J lost 6 bases; unmatched junction nucleotides: 15. This CDR3 is 17 amino acids long. The CDR3 nucleotides are TGTGCCAGCAGTCCTATCCCTAGCGGGCCGGCGGGCAATGAGCAGTTCTTC. It specifies CASSPIPSGPAGNEQFF.

The chain has TRBV5-6 and TRBJ2-7, with D uncertain. The germline gives CDR1 SGHDT, CDR2 YYEEEE. The CDR3 runs to 14 residues. V lost 1 base and J 0 bases, leaving 8 bases between the germline ends. The CDR3 is CASSLRLSSYEQYF. In DNA form, the CDR3 reads TGTGCCAGCAGCTTGCGGCTTAGCTCCTACGAGCAGTACTTC.

The chain couples TRBV14 to TRBJ2-1, with a weak D call TRBD1 (6 bases). CDR1 is SGHDN, CDR2 FVKESK, per germline. CDR3 size: 14 residues. Deletions cut 1 base from V and 10 bases from J, with 14 bases between. As DNA, the CDR3 is TGTGCCAGCAGCCAAGTAACAGGGTGGTGGGAGCAGTTCTTC. Translating gives CASSQVTGWWEQFF.

The rearrangement joins TRBV4-1 to TRBJ1-5; D ambiguous. The CDR3 extends over 16 amino acids. Germline CDR1 and CDR2: MGHRA and YSYEKL. V lost 1 base and J 3 bases, leaving 13 bases between the germline ends. In DNA form, the CDR3 reads TGCGCCAGCAGCCAAGTTCTACGAGCCGTCAATCAGCCCCAGCATTTT. This gives the protein CASSQVLRAVNQPQHF.

The chain couples TRBV5-1 to TRBJ2-5; D is undetermined. The CDR3 is 14 residues long. The V gene lost 1 base and the J gene lost 3 bases, with 10 bases spanning the gap. Germline V CDR1 and CDR2: SGHRS, YFSETQ. CDR3 bases: TGCGCCAGCAGCTTGAAAGTACGAGAAGAGACCCAGTACTTC. Amino acid sequence: CASSLKVREETQYF.

In this sample, this clone turned up once. The chain has TRBV4-1 and TRBJ2-3, with TRBD1 as a possible D gene (6 bases). Germline assignment: CDR1 MGHRA and CDR2 YSYEKL. V was trimmed by 2 bases and J by 4 bases, leaving 7 bases between them. CDR3 length: 13 amino acids. In DNA, the CDR3 is TGCGCCAGCAGCCAAAACAGGGCAGATACGCAGTATTTT. This codes for CASSQNRADTQYF.

V is TRBV28 and J is TRBJ1-5; maybe TRBD1 (5 bases). Germline values: CDR1 MDHEN, CDR2 SYDVKM. Trimming took 6 bases from V and 6 from J, leaving 15 bases between them. The length of the CDR3 is 14 residues. CDR3 loop: CASSIPGPGQPQHF. CDR3 nucleotide sequence: TGTGCCAGCAGCATTCCGGGACCTGGTCAGCCCCAGCATTTT. The full variable domain, in which reference TRBV28 and TRBJ1-5 provide the parts outside the CDR3, is DVKVTQSSRYLVKRTGEKVFLECVQDMDHENMFWYRQDPGLGLRLIYFSYDVKMKEKGDIPEGYSVSREKKERFSLILESASTNQTSMYLCASSIPGPGQPQHFGDGTRLSIL.

The gene calls are TRBV6-6 and TRBJ2-1, with 8 bases fitting TRBD2. Germline assignment: CDR1 MNHNY and CDR2 SVGAGI (reference sequence). There are 13 residues in the CDR3. V shed 2 bases and J 12 bases; nucleotides not matched to a gene: 6. CDR3 sequence: CASSYVPGGWQFF. The CDR3 coding sequence is TGTGCCAGCAGTTACGTTCCGGGAGGGTGGCAGTTCTTC.

The CDR3 loop is CASSPLNVGGYEKLFF. In nucleotides, the CDR3 is TGTGCCAGCAGCCCCCTTAACGTTGGGGGATACGAAAAACTGTTTTTT. The V call is TRBV7-2, the J call TRBJ1-4; perhaps TRBD1 as D (5 bases). The CDR3 runs 16 residues. The germline V gene encodes CDR1 SGHTA and CDR2 FQGNSA. Trimming took off 5 bases at V and 8 bases at J, with 21 bases between the two ends.

The chain recombines TRBV28 with TRBJ1-4, with D perhaps matching TRBD1 (6 bases). Trimming left V 4 bases short and J 4 bases short, with 13 bases between. CDR1 and CDR2 (germline): MDHEN, SYDVKM. This CDR3 spans 15 amino acids. The CDR3 DNA sequence: TGTGCCAGCAGTTCCCAGACAGGACTTAATGAAAAACTGTTTTTT. Its protein is CASSSQTGLNEKLFF.

The chain recombines TRBV9 with TRBJ2-2; TRBD2 agrees at 7 bases. Germline CDR1 reads SGDLS; CDR2 reads YYNGEE. CDR3 length equals 17 residues. V gave up 0 bases and J gave up 5 bases; unmatched junction bases: 10. DNA for the CDR3: TGTGCCAGCAGCGTAGCTGGTACTAGCGCAGCGACCGGGGAGCTGTTTTTT. Amino acid sequence: CASSVAGTSAATGELFF.

The chain recombines TRBV6-5 with TRBJ2-1, with 7 positions matching TRBD2. V shed 7 bases and J 2 bases; nucleotides not matched to a gene: 5. Looked up from germline, CDR1 is MNHEY and CDR2 is SVGAGI. The CDR3 extends over 14 amino acids. DNA of the CDR3: TGTGCCAGCACCGACAGCGGGGCCTACAATGAGCAGTTCTTC. Translating gives CASTDSGAYNEQFF.

CDR3 bases: TGTGCCAGCAGTCTAGCGGGAGGCAACAATGAGCAGTTCTTC. It translates to CASSLAGGNNEQFF. V gene TRBV27 combines with J gene TRBJ2-1, with TRBD2 matching 11 bases. CDR1 is MNHEY, CDR2 SMNVEV, per germline (reference sequence). This CDR3 comprises 14 residues. Trimming cost V 5 bases and J 5 bases; bases outside gene matches: 2.

The chain links TRBV7-3 to TRBJ2-2, with D maybe TRBD1 (6 bases). CDR1 and CDR2 (germline): SGHTA, FQGTGA. The CDR3 runs 14 residues. Trimming pared 6 bases from V and 1 base from J, leaving 9 bases between. The CDR3 reads CASRPTGNTGELFF. The CDR3 DNA follows: TGTGCCAGCAGGCCGACAGGGAACACCGGGGAGCTGTTTTTT.

The chain combines TRBV11-2 with TRBJ2-7; D perhaps matches TRBD2 (7 bases). The length of the CDR3 is 14 residues. V lost 5 bases, J lost 6 bases, and 17 bases lay in between. The V gene's germline CDR1 is SGHAT and CDR2 FQNNGV. This chain's CDR3 is CASSPAGASFEQYF. For the CDR3, the DNA is TGTGCCAGCAGCCCGGCGGGGGCCTCGTTCGAGCAGTACTTC. Variable domain in full (rest from reference TRBV11-2 and TRBJ2-7): EAGVAQSPRYKIIEKRQSVAFWCNPISGHATLYWYQQILGQGPKLLIQFQNNGVVDDSQLPKDRFSAERLKGVDSTLKIQPAKLEDSAVYLCASSPAGASFEQYFGPGTRLTVT.

CDR3 coding DNA: TGCGCCAGCGGGACAGAGCCCTACGAGCAGTACTTC. Its translation is CASGTEPYEQYF. V and J are TRBV5-1 and TRBJ2-5; 7 nucleotides agree with TRBD1. The closer fit of TRBJ2-7 to the DNA end suggests the J call may be wrong. CDR1 is SGHRS and CDR2 is YFSETQ in the germline V gene. CDR3 size: 12 residues.

The DNA for the CDR3 is TGTGCCTGGAGTTTGGGACTAGCGGGGACCCAAGAGACCCAGTACTTC. This gives the protein CAWSLGLAGTQETQYF. The chain carries TRBV30 and TRBJ2-5; TRBD2 matches 13 bases. CDR1 is GTSNPN, CDR2 SVGIG, per germline (reference sequence). The CDR3 consists of 16 residues. The V gene end was trimmed by 2 bases and the J gene end by 1 base; junction bases not matched to a gene: 4.

The CDR3 reads CASKGVTSTDTQYF. In nucleotides, the CDR3 is TGTGCCAGCAAAGGGGTTACTAGCACAGATACGCAGTATTTT. The rearrangement joins TRBV2 to TRBJ2-3, with D possibly TRBD1 on 5 matching bases. Per germline, CDR1 SNHLY and CDR2 FYNNEI. The CDR3 consists of 14 residues. Trimming stripped 7 bases from V and 0 bases from J, with 11 bases between.

The genes are TRBV4-3 and TRBJ2-3; 7 bases are shared with TRBD2. Germline V CDR1 and CDR2: LGHNA, YSLEER. The CDR3 contains 15 residues. V gave up 4 bases and J gave up 2 bases; unmatched junction bases: 6. The CDR3 DNA sequence: TGCGCCAGCAGCCCGGTGGGGGGGTCCACAGATACGCAGTATTTT. The encoded protein is CASSPVGGSTDTQYF.

This sequence joins TRBV27 and TRBJ2-2; the D is unclear. The CDR3 length is 14 residues. V was cut by 3 bases and J by 1 base, with 6 bases left in between. Germline loops: CDR1 MNHEY, CDR2 SMNVEV (reference sequence). CDR3 sequence reads: CASSLWQNTGELFF. DNA for the CDR3: TGTGCCAGCAGTTTGTGGCAGAACACCGGGGAGCTGTTTTTT.

The J gene is TRBJ2-3, the V gene TRBV2; no clear D. The germline gives CDR1 SNHLY, CDR2 FYNNEI. Trimming left V 1 base short and J 14 bases short, with 16 bases between. CDR3 size: 13 residues. In nucleotides, the CDR3 is TGTGCCAGCAGTGAAGTCTTGGCGTCGGTGCTGTATTTT. This gives the protein CASSEVLASVLYF. The variable domain in full, completed from reference TRBV2 and TRBJ2-3, reads EPEVTQTPSHQVTQMGQEVILRCVPISNHLYFYWYRQILGQKVEFLVSFYNNEISEKSEIFDDQFSVERPDGSNFTLKIRSTKLEDSAMYFCASSEVLASVLYFGPGTRLTVL.

The V gene is TRBV29-1, the J gene TRBJ2-3; TRBD2 agrees at 9 bases. CDR1 is SQVTM and CDR2 is ANQGSEA in the germline V gene. This CDR3 spans 13 amino acids. Trimming at V came to 6 bases and at J to 3 bases, leaving 4 bases not matched to a gene. The CDR3 region is CSVAGGQTDTQYF. CDR3 nucleotides: TGCAGCGTGGCGGGGGGGCAGACAGATACGCAGTATTTT.

The genes are TRBV5-5 and TRBJ2-2, with D perhaps matching TRBD1 (6 bases). Germline values: CDR1 SGHKS, CDR2 YYEKEE (reference sequence). The CDR3 loop spans 15 amino acids. Trimming took off 7 bases at V and 2 bases at J, with 15 bases between the two ends. CDR3 amino acids: CASFQTGYNTGELFF. DNA for the CDR3: TGTGCCAGCTTCCAGACAGGCTATAACACCGGGGAGCTGTTTTTT.

The chain employs TRBV9 and TRBJ2-7, with D perhaps given as TRBD1 or TRBD2 (6 bases each). The CDR3 contains 15 residues. Germline lookup yields CDR1 SGDLS and CDR2 YYNGEE. V gave up 4 bases and J gave up 3 bases, with 17 bases separating them. In nucleotides, the CDR3 is TGTGCCAGCAGCCCTGGGGGGCCCAGCTACTACGAGCAGTACTTC. Translation gives CASSPGGPSYYEQYF. Based on the CDR3 plus reference TRBV9 and TRBJ2-7, the full variable domain is DSGVTQTPKHLITATGQRVTLRCSPRSGDLSVYWYQQSLDQGLQFLIQYYNGEERAKGNILERFSAQQFPDLHSELNLSSLELGDSALYFCASSPGGPSYYEQYFGPGTRLTVT.

The chain combines TRBV27 with TRBJ1-4; unclear D gene. The V end was cut by 2 bases, the J end by 1 base, with 8 bases between. The germline V gene encodes CDR1 MNHEY and CDR2 SMNVEV (reference sequence). The CDR3 covers 15 residues. The CDR3 region has the DNA TGTGCCAGCAGTTTAGTTGGCGGAACTAATGAAAAACTGTTTTTT. Its translation: CASSLVGGTNEKLFF.

The chain recombines TRBV11-2 with TRBJ2-1; 15 nucleotides line up with TRBD2. V dropped 2 bases and J dropped 7; count of bases not matched to a gene: 3. Germline CDR1 and CDR2: SGHAT and FQNNGV. The CDR3 runs 16 residues. CDR3 amino acids: CASSLLGLAGGNEQFF. The CDR3 DNA reads as TGTGCCAGCAGCTTACTTGGACTAGCGGGGGGGAATGAGCAGTTCTTC. Filled out from reference TRBV11-2 and TRBJ2-1, the complete variable domain reads EAGVAQSPRYKIIEKRQSVAFWCNPISGHATLYWYQQILGQGPKLLIQFQNNGVVDDSQLPKDRFSAERLKGVDSTLKIQPAKLEDSAVYLCASSLLGLAGGNEQFFGPGTRLTVL.